The present T cell receptor beta chain was sequenced within a study of blood T cells in healthy people across ages. Points from the study as a whole: Measured against age, TCR beta diversity per million T cells decreased in a roughly linear manner. The unknown donor CMV status may have confounded expanded clonotype changes.

Germline V gene sequence: CDR1 MNHNY, CDR2 SVGAGI (reference sequence). This CDR3 has 13 residues. V dropped 7 bases and J dropped 6; count of bases not matched to a gene: 1. A second roughly 7 to 12 cycle PCR used barcoded and J-beta primers. A template-switch adaptor containing 12 random nucleotides labeled each cDNA molecule. TCRdb processed the 5' RACE reads anew with MiXCR; each CDR3 protein has one entry. This sample yields 600,000 to 650,000 distinct CDR3 sequences, of which 58% are seen a single time; roughly 34% belongs to the top ten. This clonotype appeared a single time. What it recognizes is unknown. This may be a read error, as it is one base from a much larger clone. The study recruited healthy Caucasian donors from Russia who were aged roughly 6 to 95.

J is TRBJ2-3 and V is TRBV6-6; 13 nucleotides agree with TRBD2. Material: blood. This TCR was recovered from a man aged 55 to 70 in good health. CDR3: CASKLAGGDTQYF. CDR3 in DNA: TGTGCCAGCAAACTAGCGGGGGGGGATACGCAGTATTTT.